This TCR beta chain was captured by sequencing in a study of blood T cell repertoires in COVID-19. Study-wide context: COVID-19 samples collected from the United States, Italy and Spain covered acute and convalescent phases. Sources were T cells, B-cell-depleted T cells, or PBMCs; the material itself was cDNA or gDNA.

A Seattle source enrolled patients during active infection and followed them longitudinally. Authors' data handling: Amplification from reference gene primers served as the basis for estimated nucleated cell counts. The data were produced by immunoSEQ multiplex PCR, yet TCRdb's version contains in-frame clones alone and is incomplete. Clone size and V and J calls were adopted from that table, with D and trimming inferred from the DNA. Among roughly 350,000 clones listed, approximately 87% were seen once. This CDR3 contains 13 residues. Per the germline V gene, CDR1 is MNHEY and CDR2 is SVGEGT. V dropped 5 bases and J dropped 12 bases, with 17 bases sitting between them.

Sequencing was performed on peripheral blood. The receptor was derived from a woman aged 25 to 39 with COVID-19, enrolled during active disease. V and J are TRBV6-2 or TRBV6-3 and TRBJ2-1; tentative D call: TRBD2 (5 bases). The CDR3 here is CASSKDYPWGQFF. Written as DNA, the CDR3 is TGTGCCAGCAGTAAAGACTACCCTTGGGGGCAGTTCTTC.